This T cell receptor beta chain was identified during a study of T cell repertoires in cytomegalovirus infection. Whole-study context: Used in the study were CMV epitopes, some recently identified and HLA-C-restricted, others well-studied and HLA-B-restricted. It was the public TCR beta signatures that indicated both CMV infection and matching HLA type.

Details on this clonotype: Its target is unknown.

Notes on the study in general: Across the ex vivo response, the dominant clonotypes were HLA-C-restricted CMV-specific TCR beta clonotypes. The study identified carriers of CMV plus the relevant HLA from cumulative public TCR beta family frequency.

TCRdb processed the reads anew with MiXCR; each CDR3 protein has one entry. The sample holds about 920,000 distinct CDR3 sequences, approximately 32% seen once. With 7 bases clipped from V and 7 bases from J, the junction kept 11 bases outside the gene matches. The germline gives CDR1 SGHDN, CDR2 FVKESK. This CDR3 is built from 14 residues. Sample: cultured CD8+ T cells from PBMCs, taken from culture after CMV antigen stimulation. This receptor was obtained from a human donor in good health (CMV status not recorded). Some clones in this sample may be carry-over from other donors' samples. J is TRBJ1-1 and V is TRBV14, with 8 bases fitting TRBD1. The CDR3 reads CASIEPGQAFEAFF. CDR3 in DNA: TGTGCCAGCATCGAACCGGGACAGGCATTTGAAGCTTTCTTT.